The present entry profiles one TCR beta chain with its context. Its antigen specificity is not known. No base qualities exist here, and no much larger clone lies one base off it. There are 21 amino acids in the CDR3, from cysteine to phenylalanine inclusive. The CDR3 DNA has 63 bases and is translated from base 1. Patients with a history of autoimmune disease or receiving systemic immunosuppression were excluded from the trial. Peripheral blood for TCR sequencing was drawn from every dose cohort at baseline, at cycle 4 day 1 and at cycle 7 day 1. The samples were drawn from a first-in-human, open-label, multicenter phase I dose-escalation trial of ivuxolimab. The trial enrolled adults with locally advanced or metastatic head and neck squamous cell, hepatocellular, melanoma or renal cell carcinoma. CD4+ and CD8+ T cells were sorted separately from peripheral blood before TCR sequencing. The sample is drawn from a study of OX40 agonist ivuxolimab in advanced cancers. Broadly, across the study: Ivuxolimab, which targeted the costimulatory receptor OX40 (CD134), was an agonistic, fully human IgG2 monoclonal antibody. In the dose-escalation cohort, around four fifths of patients were male, and the mean age was roughly 60 years with a range of roughly 23 to 79. Patients were allowed to have had prior anti-PD-1, anti-PD-L1 or anti-CTLA-4 therapy, and more than 35% of the dose-escalation patients had been treated with checkpoint inhibitors. The paper covers the monotherapy dose-escalation part of the phase I ivuxolimab trial, which included N ≈ 57 patients. The point of sequencing TCRbeta in the periphery was to test whether ivuxolimab changed TCR sequence diversity and drove clonal T-cell expansion. Intravenous ivuxolimab was administered to patients every 2 weeks at six dose levels: 0.01, 0.1, 0.3, 1.5, 3 and 10 mg/kg. Partial responses occurred in three dose-escalation patients: two with cutaneous melanoma and one with hepatocellular carcinoma. Of the 50 or so patients in dose escalation, some 19 had hepatocellular carcinoma, some 15 had melanoma, 9 had renal cell carcinoma and 9 had head and neck cancer.

The study at large found these results: The antigen specificity of the clonally expanded peripheral T cells was not determined. At doses from 0.1 to 3.0 mg/kg, clonal expansion was seen in both CD4+ and CD8+ blood T cells between baseline and week 6. After ivuxolimab, expanded clones were on average more numerous among CD8+ T cells than among CD4+ T cells. In the 0.1-3.0 mg/kg groups, partial responders had among the lowest normalized peripheral clonal expansion, particularly in CD8+ T cells. Low levels of normalized T-cell clonal expansion were also shown by some nonresponding patients.

Genomic DNA was extracted from sorted cells for sequencing of the TCRbeta CDR3 region. The immunoSEQ Assay was used to sequence the TCRbeta CDR3 regions. TCRdb carries this immuneACCESS record with in-frame sequences only. Its versions omit some clonotypes, under half of them owing to an unresolved V gene in the studies checked, with the rest unexplained. Within this sample are 100,000 to 130,000 clones, with 80% to 95% of them counted one time only. Together, the top ten hold around 0.64% of the sample. Here the sequenced sample was CD4+ or CD8+ T cells sorted from blood, taken in a trial of the OX40 agonist ivuxolimab. This TCR was recovered from an adult with an advanced solid tumor such as melanoma, head and neck, liver or kidney cancer. Recombination connected TRBV21-1 to TRBJ2-5. TRBV21-1 is labeled a pseudogene. The CDR3 loop reads CASSIPKPGRRIQTGQETQYF. The DNA sequence follows: TGTGCCAGCAGCATTCCCAAACCGGGGCGACGAATTCAAACCGGCCAAGAGACCCAGTACTTC.